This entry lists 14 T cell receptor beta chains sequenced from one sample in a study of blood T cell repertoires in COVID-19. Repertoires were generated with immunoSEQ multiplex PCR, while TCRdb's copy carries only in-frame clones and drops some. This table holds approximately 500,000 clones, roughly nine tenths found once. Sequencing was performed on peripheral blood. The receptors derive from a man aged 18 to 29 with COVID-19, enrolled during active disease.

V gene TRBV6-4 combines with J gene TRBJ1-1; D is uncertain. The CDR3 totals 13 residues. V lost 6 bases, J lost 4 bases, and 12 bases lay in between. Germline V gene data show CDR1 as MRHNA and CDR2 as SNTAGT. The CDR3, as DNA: TGTGCCAGCAGCTCGGACCGGGGCACTGAAGCTTTCTTT. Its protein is CASSSDRGTEAFF.

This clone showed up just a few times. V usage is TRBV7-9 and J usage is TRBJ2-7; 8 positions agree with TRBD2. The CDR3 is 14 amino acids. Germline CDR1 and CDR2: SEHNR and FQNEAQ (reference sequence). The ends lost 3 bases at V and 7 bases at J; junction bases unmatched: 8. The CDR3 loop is CASSLSAGAGEQYF. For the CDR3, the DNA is TGTGCCAGCAGCTTGTCAGCGGGAGCAGGAGAGCAGTACTTC.

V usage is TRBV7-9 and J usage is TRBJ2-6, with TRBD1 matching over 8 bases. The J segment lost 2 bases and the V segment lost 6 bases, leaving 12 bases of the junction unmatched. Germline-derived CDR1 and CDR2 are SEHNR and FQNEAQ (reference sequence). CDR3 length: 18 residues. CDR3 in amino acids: CASSPRSRGPTGANVLTF. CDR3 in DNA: TGTGCCAGCAGTCCTCGGAGCAGGGGGCCAACTGGGGCCAACGTCCTGACTTTC.

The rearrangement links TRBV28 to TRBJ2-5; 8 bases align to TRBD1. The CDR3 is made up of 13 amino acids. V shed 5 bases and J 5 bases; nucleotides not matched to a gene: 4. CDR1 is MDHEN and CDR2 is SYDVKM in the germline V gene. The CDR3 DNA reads TGTGCCAGCAGTATGGGACAGGAGGAGACCCAGTACTTC. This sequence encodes CASSMGQEETQYF.

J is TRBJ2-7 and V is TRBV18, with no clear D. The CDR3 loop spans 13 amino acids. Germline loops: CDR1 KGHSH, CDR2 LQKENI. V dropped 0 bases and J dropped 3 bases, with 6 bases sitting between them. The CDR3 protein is CASSPPESYEQYF. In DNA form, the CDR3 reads TGTGCCAGCTCACCACCGGAGAGCTACGAGCAGTACTTC.

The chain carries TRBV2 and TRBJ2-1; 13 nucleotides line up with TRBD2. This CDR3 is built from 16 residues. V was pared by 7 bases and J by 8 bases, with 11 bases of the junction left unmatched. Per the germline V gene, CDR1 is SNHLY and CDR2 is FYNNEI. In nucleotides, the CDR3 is TGTGCCAGCACCGCCCTGACTAGCGGGAGGAAGGATGAGCAGTTCTTC. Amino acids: CASTALTSGRKDEQFF.

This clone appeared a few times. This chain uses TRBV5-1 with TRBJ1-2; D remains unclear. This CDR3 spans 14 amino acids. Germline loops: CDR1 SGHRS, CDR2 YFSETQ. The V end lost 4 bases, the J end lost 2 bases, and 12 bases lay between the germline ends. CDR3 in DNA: TGCGCCAGCAGCCCCCGAGGCTCGAACTATGGCTACACCTTC. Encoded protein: CASSPRGSNYGYTF.

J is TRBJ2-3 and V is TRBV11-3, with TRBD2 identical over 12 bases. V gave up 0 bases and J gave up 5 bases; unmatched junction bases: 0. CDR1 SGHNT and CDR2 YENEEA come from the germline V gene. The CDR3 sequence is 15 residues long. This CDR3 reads CASSLEGLAGDTQYF. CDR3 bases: TGTGCCAGCAGCTTAGAGGGACTAGCGGGAGATACGCAGTATTTT.

The CDR3 DNA reads TGTGCCAGCAGTTTAAGGGGCCCTGCAACCTACGAGCAGTACTTC. It codes for CASSLRGPATYEQYF. The V gene is TRBV28, the J gene TRBJ2-7; TRBD1 is a possible D gene (5 bases). Trimming took off 2 bases at V and 2 bases at J, with 13 bases between the two ends. This CDR3 comprises 15 residues. The germline V gene encodes CDR1 MDHEN and CDR2 SYDVKM.

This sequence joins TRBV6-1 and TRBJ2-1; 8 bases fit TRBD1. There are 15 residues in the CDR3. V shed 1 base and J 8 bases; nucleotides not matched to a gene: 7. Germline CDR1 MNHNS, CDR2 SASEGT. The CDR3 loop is CASSEGAGGVDEQFF. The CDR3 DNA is TGTGCCAGCAGTGAAGGGGCAGGGGGCGTCGATGAGCAGTTCTTC.

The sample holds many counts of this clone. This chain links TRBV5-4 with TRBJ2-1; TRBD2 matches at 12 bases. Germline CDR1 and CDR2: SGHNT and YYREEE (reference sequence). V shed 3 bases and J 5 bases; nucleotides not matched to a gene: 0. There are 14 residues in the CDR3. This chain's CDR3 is CASSSSGGDNEQFF. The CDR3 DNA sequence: TGTGCCAGCAGCTCTAGCGGGGGGGACAATGAGCAGTTCTTC.

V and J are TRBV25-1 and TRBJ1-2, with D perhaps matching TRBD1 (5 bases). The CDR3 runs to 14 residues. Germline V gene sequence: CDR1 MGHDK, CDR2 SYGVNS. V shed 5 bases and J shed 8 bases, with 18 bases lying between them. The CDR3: CASSYKAGPEGYTF. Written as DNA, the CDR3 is TGTGCCAGCAGTTATAAAGCAGGGCCTGAGGGCTACACCTTC.

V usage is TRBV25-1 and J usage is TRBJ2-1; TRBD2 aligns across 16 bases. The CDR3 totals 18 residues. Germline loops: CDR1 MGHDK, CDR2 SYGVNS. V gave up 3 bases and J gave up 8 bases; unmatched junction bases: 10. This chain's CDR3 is CASSEDLGLAGGMDEQFF. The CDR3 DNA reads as TGTGCCAGCAGTGAGGATTTGGGACTAGCGGGAGGGATGGATGAGCAGTTCTTC.

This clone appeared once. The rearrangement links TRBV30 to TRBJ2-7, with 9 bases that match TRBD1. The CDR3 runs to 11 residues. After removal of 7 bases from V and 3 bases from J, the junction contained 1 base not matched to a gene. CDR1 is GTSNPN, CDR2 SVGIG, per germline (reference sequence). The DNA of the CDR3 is TGTGCCTTGGGACAGGGCTACGAGCAGTACTTC. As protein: CALGQGYEQYF.